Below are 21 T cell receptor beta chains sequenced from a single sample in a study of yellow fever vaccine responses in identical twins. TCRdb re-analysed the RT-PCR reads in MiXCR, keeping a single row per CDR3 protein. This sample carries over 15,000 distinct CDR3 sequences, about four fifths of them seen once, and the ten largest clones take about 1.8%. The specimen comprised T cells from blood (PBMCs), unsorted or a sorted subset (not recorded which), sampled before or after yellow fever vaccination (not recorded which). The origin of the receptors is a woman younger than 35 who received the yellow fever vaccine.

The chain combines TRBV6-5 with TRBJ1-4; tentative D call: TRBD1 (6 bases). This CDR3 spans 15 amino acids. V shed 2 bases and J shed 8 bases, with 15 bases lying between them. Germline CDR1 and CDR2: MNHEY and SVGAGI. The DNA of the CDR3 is TGTGCCAGCAGTTACGGGGAAGGGGGTAAAGAAAAACTGTTTTTT. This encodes CASSYGEGGKEKLFF.

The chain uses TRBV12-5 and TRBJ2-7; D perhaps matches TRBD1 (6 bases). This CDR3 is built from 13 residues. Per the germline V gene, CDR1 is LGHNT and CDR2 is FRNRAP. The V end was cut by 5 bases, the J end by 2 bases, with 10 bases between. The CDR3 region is CASGRDIPYEQYF. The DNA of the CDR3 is TGTGCTAGTGGTCGGGACATACCCTACGAGCAGTACTTC.

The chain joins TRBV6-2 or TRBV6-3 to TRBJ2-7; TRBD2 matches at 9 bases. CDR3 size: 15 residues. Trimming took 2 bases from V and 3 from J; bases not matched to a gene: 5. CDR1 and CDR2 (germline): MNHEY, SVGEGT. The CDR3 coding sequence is TGTGCCAGCAGTTACGAAGCGGGAGGTTTCTACGAGCAGTACTTC. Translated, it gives CASSYEAGGFYEQYF.

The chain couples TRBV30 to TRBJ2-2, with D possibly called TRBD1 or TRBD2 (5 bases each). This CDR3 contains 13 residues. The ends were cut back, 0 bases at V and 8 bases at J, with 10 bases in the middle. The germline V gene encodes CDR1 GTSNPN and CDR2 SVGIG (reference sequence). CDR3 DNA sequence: TGTGCCTGGAGTGTATCGGGGCCAGGGGAGCTGTTTTTT. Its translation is CAWSVSGPGELFF.

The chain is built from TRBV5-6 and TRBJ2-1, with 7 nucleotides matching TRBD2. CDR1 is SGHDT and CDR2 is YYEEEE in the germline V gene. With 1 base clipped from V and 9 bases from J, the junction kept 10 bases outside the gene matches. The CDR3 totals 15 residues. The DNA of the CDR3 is TGTGCCAGCAGCTTGCCTAGCGGATTACAAAGTGAGCAGTTCTTC. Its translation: CASSLPSGLQSEQFF.

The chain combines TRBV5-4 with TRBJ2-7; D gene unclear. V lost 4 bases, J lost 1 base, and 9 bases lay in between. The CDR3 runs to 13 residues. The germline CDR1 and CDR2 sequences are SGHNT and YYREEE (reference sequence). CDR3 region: CASSRRTSYEQYF. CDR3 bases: TGTGCCAGCAGCCGCCGTACGTCCTACGAGCAGTACTTC.

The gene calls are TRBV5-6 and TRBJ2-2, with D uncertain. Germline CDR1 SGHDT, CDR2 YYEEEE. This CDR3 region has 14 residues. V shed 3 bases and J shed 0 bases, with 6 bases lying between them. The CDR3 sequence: CASSSDPNTGELFF. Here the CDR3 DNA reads TGTGCCAGCAGCTCGGACCCGAACACCGGGGAGCTGTTTTTT.

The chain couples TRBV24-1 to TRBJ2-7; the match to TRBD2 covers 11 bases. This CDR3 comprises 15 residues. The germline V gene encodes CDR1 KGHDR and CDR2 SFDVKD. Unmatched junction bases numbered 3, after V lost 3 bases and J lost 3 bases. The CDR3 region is CATSDPLAGDYEQYF. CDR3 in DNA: TGTGCCACCAGTGATCCACTAGCGGGGGACTACGAGCAGTACTTC.

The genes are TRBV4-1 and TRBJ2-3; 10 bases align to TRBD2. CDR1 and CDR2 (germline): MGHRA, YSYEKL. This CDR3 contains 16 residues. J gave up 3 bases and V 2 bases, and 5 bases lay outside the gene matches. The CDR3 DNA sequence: TGCGCCAGCAGCCAACAAGCGGGAGGGCAGACAGATACGCAGTATTTT. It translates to CASSQQAGGQTDTQYF.

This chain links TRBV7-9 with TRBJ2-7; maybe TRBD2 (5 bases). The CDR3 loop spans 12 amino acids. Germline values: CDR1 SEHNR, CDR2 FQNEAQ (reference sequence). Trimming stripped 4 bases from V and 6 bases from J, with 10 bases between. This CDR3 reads CASSWAAAEQYF. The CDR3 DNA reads TGTGCCAGCAGCTGGGCAGCGGCCGAGCAGTACTTC.

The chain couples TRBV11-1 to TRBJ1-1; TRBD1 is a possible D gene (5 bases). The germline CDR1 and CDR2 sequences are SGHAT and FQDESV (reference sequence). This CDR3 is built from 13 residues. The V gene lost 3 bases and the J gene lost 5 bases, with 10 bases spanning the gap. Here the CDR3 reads CASSFGAETEAFF. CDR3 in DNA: TGTGCCAGCAGCTTTGGGGCAGAGACTGAAGCTTTCTTT.

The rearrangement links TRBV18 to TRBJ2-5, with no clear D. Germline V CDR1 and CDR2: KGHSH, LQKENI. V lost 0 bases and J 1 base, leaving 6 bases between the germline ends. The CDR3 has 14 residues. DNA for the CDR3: TGTGCCAGCTCACCACCCGGCAGCCAAGAGACCCAGTACTTC. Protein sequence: CASSPPGSQETQYF. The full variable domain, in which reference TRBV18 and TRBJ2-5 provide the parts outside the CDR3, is NAGVMQNPRHLVRRRGQEARLRCSPMKGHSHVYWYRQLPEEGLKFMVYLQKENIIDESGMPKERFSAEFPKEGPSILRIQQVVRGDSAAYFCASSPPGSQETQYFGPGTRLLVL.

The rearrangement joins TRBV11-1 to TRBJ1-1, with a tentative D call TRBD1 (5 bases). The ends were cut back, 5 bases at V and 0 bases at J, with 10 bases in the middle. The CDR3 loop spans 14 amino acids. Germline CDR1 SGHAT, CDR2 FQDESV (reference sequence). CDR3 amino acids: CASSIDSLNTEAFF. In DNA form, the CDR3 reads TGTGCCAGCAGCATCGACAGCCTGAACACTGAAGCTTTCTTT.

In DNA form, the CDR3 reads TGCAGCGTCCGGACAGGGAGGGCCTACGAGCAGTACTTC. This codes for CSVRTGRAYEQYF. The chain recombines TRBV29-1 with TRBJ2-7; a possible D gene is TRBD1 (8 bases). CDR3 length equals 13 residues. Germline CDR1 is SQVTM and CDR2 is ANQGSEA. V gave up 6 bases and J gave up 2 bases, with 14 bases separating them.

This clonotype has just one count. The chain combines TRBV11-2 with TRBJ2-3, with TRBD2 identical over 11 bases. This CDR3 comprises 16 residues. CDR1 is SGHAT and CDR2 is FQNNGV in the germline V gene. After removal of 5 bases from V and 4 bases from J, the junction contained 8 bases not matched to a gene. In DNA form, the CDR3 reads TGTGCCAGCAGCCCGCGACTAGCGGGAAGAGCAGATACGCAGTATTTT. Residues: CASSPRLAGRADTQYF.

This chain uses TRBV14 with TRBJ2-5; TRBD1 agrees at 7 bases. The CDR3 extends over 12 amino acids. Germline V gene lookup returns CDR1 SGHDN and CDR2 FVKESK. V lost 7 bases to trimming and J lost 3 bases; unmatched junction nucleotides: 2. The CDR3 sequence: CASNTGEETQYF. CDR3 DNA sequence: TGTGCCAGCAACACAGGGGAAGAGACCCAGTACTTC.

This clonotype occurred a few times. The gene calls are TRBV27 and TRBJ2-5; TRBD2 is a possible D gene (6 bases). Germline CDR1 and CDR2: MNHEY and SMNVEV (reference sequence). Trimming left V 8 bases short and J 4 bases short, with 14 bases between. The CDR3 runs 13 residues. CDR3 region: CASWAGGVETQYF. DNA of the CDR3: TGTGCCAGCTGGGCTGGCGGGGTAGAGACCCAGTACTTC.

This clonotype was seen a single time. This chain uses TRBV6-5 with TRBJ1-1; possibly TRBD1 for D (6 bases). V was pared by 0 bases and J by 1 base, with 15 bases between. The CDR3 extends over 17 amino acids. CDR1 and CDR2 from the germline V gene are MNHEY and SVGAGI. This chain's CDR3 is CASSYSVSLGGNTEAFF. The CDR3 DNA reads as TGTGCCAGCAGTTACTCGGTCTCCTTAGGGGGGAACACTGAAGCTTTCTTT.

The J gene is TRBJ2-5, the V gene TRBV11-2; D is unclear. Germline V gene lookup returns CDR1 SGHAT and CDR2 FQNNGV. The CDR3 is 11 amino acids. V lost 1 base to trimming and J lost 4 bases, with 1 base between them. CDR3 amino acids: CASSLGETQYF. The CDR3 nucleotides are TGTGCCAGCAGCTTAGGAGAGACCCAGTACTTC.

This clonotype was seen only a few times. CDR3 in amino acids: CASSLWDGGQETQYF. Written as DNA, the CDR3 is TGTGCCAGCAGTTTATGGGACGGGGGGCAAGAGACCCAGTACTTC. The gene calls are TRBV28 and TRBJ2-5; 7 bases are shared with TRBD2. The V and J ends lost 0 bases and 2 bases, in that order; junction bases with no gene match: 3. CDR1 and CDR2 from the germline V gene are MDHEN and SYDVKM. There are 15 residues in the CDR3.

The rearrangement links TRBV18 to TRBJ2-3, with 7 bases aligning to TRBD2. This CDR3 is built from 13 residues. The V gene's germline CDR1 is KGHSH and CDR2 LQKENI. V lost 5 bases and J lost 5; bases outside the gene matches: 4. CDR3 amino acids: CASSLIAGDTQYF. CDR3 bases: TGTGCCAGCTCATTGATAGCGGGAGATACGCAGTATTTT. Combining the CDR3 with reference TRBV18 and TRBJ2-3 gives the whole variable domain NAGVMQNPRHLVRRRGQEARLRCSPMKGHSHVYWYRQLPEEGLKFMVYLQKENIIDESGMPKERFSAEFPKEGPSILRIQQVVRGDSAAYFCASSLIAGDTQYFGPGTRLTVL.